A selection of T cell receptor beta chains follows, all from one sample in a study of blood T cell repertoires in COVID-19. The repertoire was sequenced with immunoSEQ multiplex PCR; TCRdb's copy has only in-frame clones and lacks some. The table has just over 650,000 clones, 85% to 90% seen once. Sequencing was carried out using peripheral blood. The receptors derive from a woman aged 18-29 years with acute or convalescent COVID-19. Both conserved end residues are part of each CDR3. D genes are given only for firm matches. Not every row has a clone size; where given, it reads once, few, many or a size class.

j_call clone_size d_call cdr3_length v_call cdr3_nt cdr3_aa
TRBJ2-5 - TRBD1 13 TRBV2 TGTGCCAGCGGCCAGGGGGCGGAGGTGACCCAGTACTTC CASGQGAEVTQYF
TRBJ1-1 - - 14 TRBV7-9 TGTGCCAGCAGCTCCCAGGGGATGAACACTGAAGCTTTCTTT CASSSQGMNTEAFF
TRBJ1-6 - TRBD1 16 TRBV28 TGTGCCAGCAGTCTTGCGACAGGGTCCTATAATTCACCCCTCCACTTT CASSLATGSYNSPLHF
TRBJ1-5 - - 13 TRBV30 TGTGCCTGGAGTGTAGAAGGCCTCGGGGCCCAGCATTTT CAWSVEGLGAQHF
TRBJ2-1 - TRBD2 14 TRBV19 TGTGCCAGTAGTCACGGGACTATTGAGGGTGAGCAGTTCTTC CASSHGTIEGEQFF
TRBJ2-1 - - 13 TRBV9 TGTGCCAGCAGCGCGCACTCCGACAATGAGCAGTTCTTC CASSAHSDNEQFF
TRBJ2-7 - - 14 TRBV3-1/TRBV3-2 TGTGCCAGCAGCCAAGATTCCAGGTGGTACGAGCAGTACTTC CASSQDSRWYEQYF
TRBJ1-2 - TRBD1 14 TRBV19 TGTGCCAGTAGTAATTGGGACAGGGGGCATGGCTACACCTTC CASSNWDRGHGYTF
TRBJ2-5 - TRBD1 16 TRBV24-1 TGTGCCACCAGTGATTCCTGGGACAGGGAAGGGGAGACCCAGTACTTC CATSDSWDREGETQYF
TRBJ2-5 - - 14 TRBV30 TGTGCCTGGACCTTACAGGGCGCGCAAGAGACCCAGTACTTC CAWTLQGAQETQYF
TRBJ1-3 - - 15 TRBV7-9 TGTGCCAGCAGCACAGGGACGGACTCTGGAAACACCATATATTTT CASSTGTDSGNTIYF
TRBJ2-7 - TRBD1 15 TRBV30 TGTGCCTGGAGAGACCCGGGACAGGGATCGTACGAGCAGTACTTC CAWRDPGQGSYEQYF
TRBJ2-2 - - 17 TRBV27 TGTGCCAGCAGCGGTTTAAGGGGCGCCTCTAGAACCGGGGAGCTGTTTTTT CASSGLRGASRTGELFF
TRBJ2-1 - - 11 TRBV2 TGTGCCAGCACCAGGAACAATGAGCAGTTCTTC CASTRNNEQFF
TRBJ2-7 - TRBD2 14 TRBV3-1/TRBV3-2 TGTGCCAGCAGCTCGGGGGGAAGCTCCTACGAGCAGTACTTC CASSSGGSSYEQYF
TRBJ2-3 once - 14 TRBV10-2 TGCGCCAGCATGGGGAGCGGGCCCACAGATACGCAGTATTTT CASMGSGPTDTQYF
TRBJ1-5 - TRBD1 16 TRBV19 TGTGCCAGTAGTATAGATGGCAGGGGGAGCAATCAGCCCCAGCATTTT CASSIDGRGSNQPQHF
TRBJ1-1 - - 13 TRBV7-3 TGTGCCAGCAGATTACAGGCGGGGACTGAAGCTTTCTTT CASRLQAGTEAFF
TRBJ1-5 few - 16 TRBV4-1 TGCGCCAGCAGCCAGCCGGGGGGCAGGATAAGTCAGCCCCAGCATTTT CASSQPGGRISQPQHF
TRBJ2-3 - TRBD1 15 TRBV6-5 TGTGCCAGCAGCACGACAGGGATGGTCACAGATACGCAGTATTTT CASSTTGMVTDTQYF
TRBJ2-1 - - 15 TRBV29-1 TGCAGCGTCCAAGGGGGGGGGCGACAGTACAATGAGCAGTTCTTC CSVQGGGRQYNEQFF
TRBJ1-1 - - 15 TRBV4-1 TGCGCCAGCAGCCAAGATATAGGAGGGAACACTGAAGCTTTCTTT CASSQDIGGNTEAFF
TRBJ2-5 - TRBD1 16 TRBV24-1 TGTGCCACCAGTGATCCCCACCTGACAGGGGGCCGAGCCCAGTACTTC CATSDPHLTGGRAQYF
TRBJ2-7 - - 12 TRBV12-3/TRBV12-4 TGTGCCAGCAGCCCATTAGTAAACGAGCAGTACTTC CASSPLVNEQYF
TRBJ2-5 - TRBD1 16 TRBV7-9 TGTGCCAGCAGCTCCTACGCCTCGACAGGGGCGGAGACCCAGTACTTC CASSSYASTGAETQYF
TRBJ1-2 - - 15 TRBV15 TGTGCCACCAGCAGCGACAAGGGGCGCCGGAGTGGCTACACCTTC CATSSDKGRRSGYTF
TRBJ2-7 - - 16 TRBV6-5 TGTGCCAGCAGTTACTCGTCGGGTAACCCTTCCTACGAGCAGTACTTC CASSYSSGNPSYEQYF
TRBJ1-5 - TRBD1 17 TRBV5-5 TGTGCCAGCAGCTCGGGACAGGCCACGGTAAGGGGTCAGCCCCAGCATTTT CASSSGQATVRGQPQHF
TRBJ1-2 - TRBD1 16 TRBV4-3 TGCGCCAGCAGCCTCCTACAGGGGGCGCGTAACTATGGCTACACCTTC CASSLLQGARNYGYTF
TRBJ1-1 - TRBD1 14 TRBV27 TGTGCCAGCAGTTCCAGGGGGACGAGCGCTGAAGCTTTCTTT CASSSRGTSAEAFF
TRBJ1-4 few - 14 TRBV2 TGTGCCAGCAGTGGGGCTTCAACTAATGAAAAACTGTTTTTT CASSGASTNEKLFF
TRBJ1-1 - - 15 TRBV6-5 TGTGCCAGCAGTTACATAAACAGGAAGAACACTGAAGCTTTCTTT CASSYINRKNTEAFF
TRBJ1-5 - - 13 TRBV7-2 TGTGCCAGCAGCTTAAGAGGTGGTCAGCCCCAGCATTTT CASSLRGGQPQHF
TRBJ2-3 - - 13 TRBV11-2 TGTGCCAGCAGCCCTAAACCGGCAGATACGCAGTATTTT CASSPKPADTQYF
TRBJ1-1 few TRBD1 17 TRBV11-2 TGTGCCAGCAGCTTAGGGGGGACAGGAGGGGGAAACACTGAAGCTTTCTTT CASSLGGTGGGNTEAFF
TRBJ1-1 - TRBD1 17 TRBV19 TGTGCCAGTAGTAAATATGGACAGGGGAGTTTGGACACTGAAGCTTTCTTT CASSKYGQGSLDTEAFF
TRBJ1-2 - TRBD1 18 TRBV18 TGTGCCAGCTCACACAGGGGACAGGGCCGTACAATCGACTATGGCTACACCTTC CASSHRGQGRTIDYGYTF
TRBJ2-7 - TRBD1 16 TRBV7-6 TGTGCCAGCAGCTCACAAACAGGGGGCCTATCCTACGAGCAGTACTTC CASSSQTGGLSYEQYF
TRBJ2-5 - - 13 TRBV29-1 TGCAGCGCTCCTGCCGAGTACCAAGAGACCCAGTACTTC CSAPAEYQETQYF
TRBJ1-1 - TRBD1 13 TRBV9 TGTGCCAGCAGCGTTGGGACAGGGGATGAAGCTTTCTTT CASSVGTGDEAFF
TRBJ2-7 - - 12 TRBV27 TGTGCCAGCAGCTCTCAGGGTTCCGAGCAGTACTTC CASSSQGSEQYF
TRBJ1-1 - - 14 TRBV21-1 TGTGCCAGCAGCAAATCACAGAAGAACACTGAAGCTTTCTTT CASSKSQKNTEAFF
TRBJ1-1 once - 13 TRBV5-4 TGTGCCAGCAGCGGGGCGGTGAACACTGAAGCTTTCTTT CASSGAVNTEAFF
TRBJ2-1 - TRBD1 17 TRBV5-1 TGCGCCAGCAGCTTAAATCCGGGACAGGGGTCGAACAATGAGCAGTTCTTC CASSLNPGQGSNNEQFF
TRBJ2-1 - TRBD1 14 TRBV29-1 TGCAGCGTTCCGGGGGGGACAGGGGCGCGCACCACAATCTTC CSVPGGTGARTTIF
TRBJ2-7 - TRBD1 15 TRBV15 TGTGCCACCAGCAACGGACAGGTTTTCTACTACGAGCAGTACTTC CATSNGQVFYYEQYF
TRBJ2-2 - - 15 TRBV5-1 TGCGCCAGCAGCTTGACCAGGGGATCAATCGGGGAGCTGTTTTTT CASSLTRGSIGELFF
TRBJ2-7 - - 19 TRBV28 TGTGCCAGCAGCCCATGGGCGCCCTACATCTTTATCCGAACCTACGAGCAGTACTTC CASSPWAPYIFIRTYEQYF